Listed below are T cell receptor beta chains from one sample, sequenced in a study of cytomegalovirus exposure and HLA in healthy donors. The protocol was immunoSEQ multiplex PCR, while the TCRdb copy is restricted to in-frame clones and leaves out a portion. The repertoire has over 150,000 clones, over 70% of them found once; the top ten carry over 2.5%. Sequencing was carried out using PBMCs. The receptor source for this set is a woman between 50 and 59 years old in good health and CMV-seropositive. Each CDR3 is given with its conserved first and last residue. A D gene is named only where the DNA matches it firmly. Clone size, where shown, is once, few, many, or a class for clones that have expanded.

d_gene	v_gene	abundance	j_gene	CDR3aa	CDR3nt
TRBD1	TRBV5-5	-	TRBJ1-2	CASSFSWTGLYGYTF	TGTGCCAGCAGCTTTTCGTGGACAGGCCTCTATGGCTACACCTTC
TRBD2	TRBV5-1	few	TRBJ2-7	CASSLLAAGAHEQYF	TGCGCCAGCAGCTTACTAGCGGCAGGGGCCCACGAGCAGTACTTC
-	TRBV9	-	TRBJ1-2	CASTAPGGRNGYTF	TGTGCCAGCACCGCCCCCGGGGGTCGGAATGGCTACACCTTC
-	TRBV4-1	-	TRBJ1-5	CASSQDVTYLQPQHF	TGCGCCAGCAGCCAAGATGTAACTTACCTCCAGCCCCAGCATTTT
-	TRBV7-2	-	TRBJ2-7	CASSFRGGESEQYF	TGTGCCAGCAGCTTTAGGGGGGGGGAGTCCGAGCAGTACTTC
-	TRBV4-3	few	TRBJ2-2	CASSQVLVGLNTGELFF	TGCGCCAGCAGCCAAGTTTTGGTGGGGCTGAACACCGGGGAGCTGTTTTTT
-	TRBV6-1	-	TRBJ1-2	CAGGPGGHGYTF	TGTGCCGGAGGGCCGGGGGGCCATGGCTACACCTTC
TRBD1	TRBV28	-	TRBJ1-2	CASSLAHTGDLDGYTF	TGTGCCAGCAGTTTAGCCCACACAGGGGACTTGGATGGCTACACCTTC
-	TRBV19	-	TRBJ2-3	CASTSGGSLTDTQYF	TGTGCCAGTACCTCAGGGGGGAGCTTAACAGATACGCAGTATTTT
TRBD1	TRBV6-4	-	TRBJ2-3	CASSETGSMSTDTQYF	TGTGCCAGCAGCGAGACAGGGAGTATGAGCACAGATACGCAGTATTTT
TRBD2	TRBV9	-	TRBJ2-3	CASSGTSGGPTDTQYF	TGTGCCAGCAGCGGAACTAGCGGGGGGCCAACAGATACGCAGTATTTT
-	TRBV7-6	-	TRBJ1-3	CASSFGGFLGNTIYF	TGTGCCAGCAGCTTCGGAGGATTCCTTGGAAACACCATATATTTT
-	TRBV6-5	-	TRBJ1-1	CASSLDSINTEAFF	TGTGCCAGCAGTTTAGACAGTATAAACACAGAAGCTTTCTTT
-	TRBV6-6	-	TRBJ2-7	CASSYPGGGGYEQYF	TGTGCCAGCAGCTACCCCGGGGGAGGGGGCTACGAGCAGTACTTC
-	TRBV9	-	TRBJ2-2	CASSVRVTGELFF	TGTGCCAGCAGCGTAAGAGTGACCGGGGAGCTGTTTTTT
-	TRBV7-8	-	TRBJ2-5	CASSPREQQETQYF	TGTGCCAGCAGCCCCCGGGAACAACAAGAGACCCAGTACTTC
TRBD1	TRBV2	-	TRBJ2-7	CASSEQGANYEQYF	TGTGCCAGCAGTGAACAGGGGGCGAACTACGAGCAGTACTTC
TRBD1	TRBV7-9	-	TRBJ2-7	CASRAGTGVSRYEQYF	TGTGCCAGCAGGGCCGGGACAGGGGTCTCGCGGTACGAGCAGTACTTC
-	TRBV10-1	-	TRBJ2-3	CASRPGVYGTQYF	TGCGCCAGCAGGCCGGGAGTCTACGGTACGCAGTATTTT
TRBD2	TRBV7-6	-	TRBJ2-3	CASSSGLASTDTQYF	TGTGCCAGCAGCTCAGGACTAGCGAGCACAGATACGCAGTATTTT
TRBD1	TRBV7-3	-	TRBJ1-4	CASSLGGQGLEKLFF	TGTGCCAGCAGCCTCGGGGGACAGGGATTAGAAAAACTGTTTTTT
-	TRBV10-3	-	TRBJ1-1	CAISESGQGNDGNTEAFF	TGTGCCATCAGTGAGTCAGGTCAGGGGAACGATGGGAACACTGAAGCTTTCTTT
TRBD2	TRBV11-3	-	TRBJ2-3	CASSPPGGGTDTQYF	TGTGCCAGCAGCCCACCGGGAGGGGGCACAGATACGCAGTATTTT
-	TRBV9	-	TRBJ1-2	CASSDGGAGQLYGYTF	TGTGCCAGCAGCGACGGGGGGGCAGGACAGCTCTATGGCTACACCTTC
TRBD1	TRBV6-1	once	TRBJ1-2	CASSEGVRLWDRGGYTF	TGTGCCAGCAGTGAAGGGGTCAGATTGTGGGACAGAGGGGGCTACACCTTC
-	TRBV27	-	TRBJ1-4	CASGVWGTSEKLFF	TGTGCCAGCGGCGTGTGGGGGACTTCTGAAAAACTGTTTTTT
TRBD1	TRBV27	-	TRBJ1-2	CASSFYDRGGYTF	TGTGCCAGCAGTTTCTACGACAGGGGAGGCTACACCTTC
-	TRBV5-1	few	TRBJ2-2	CASSLAGRGTGELFF	TGCGCCAGCAGCTTGGCGGGCAGGGGCACCGGGGAGCTGTTTTTT
TRBD1	TRBV27	-	TRBJ2-2	CASSLVVGQGGHPSTGELFF	TGTGCCAGCAGTCTAGTCGTAGGACAGGGGGGCCACCCGAGCACCGGGGAGCTGTTTTTT
-	TRBV7-6	-	TRBJ1-1	CASSLGVTGNTEAFF	TGTGCCAGCAGCTTAGGTGTGACAGGGAACACTGAAGCTTTCTTT
-	TRBV5-1	-	TRBJ2-1	CASHTPGTSSYNEQFF	TGCGCCAGCCATACTCCCGGGACAAGTTCCTACAATGAGCAGTTCTTC
-	TRBV9	-	TRBJ1-2	CASSVEGATNYGYTF	TGTGCCAGCAGCGTAGAAGGGGCAACTAACTATGGCTACACCTTC
TRBD1	TRBV2	-	TRBJ1-6	CASSVGQGYSPLHF	TGTGCCAGCAGTGTTGGACAGGGGTATTCACCCCTCCACTTT
TRBD2	TRBV4-2	-	TRBJ2-3	CASSFSGRAMDTQYF	TGTGCCAGCAGTTTCAGCGGGAGGGCCATGGATACGCAGTATTTT
TRBD1	TRBV9	-	TRBJ1-2	CASSEADRGIDGYTF	TGTGCCAGCAGCGAGGCCGACAGGGGTATCGATGGCTACACCTTC
-	TRBV21-1	once	TRBJ1-2	CASSDPTGHSYGYTF	TGTGCCAGCAGCGACCCGACAGGGCACTCCTATGGCTACACCTTC
-	TRBV18	-	TRBJ2-1	CASSYSDGGNEQFF	TGTGCCAGCTCGTACAGCGACGGGGGCAATGAGCAGTTCTTC
TRBD2	TRBV11-2	-	TRBJ2-1	CASSPRRLAGGLQSEQFF	TGTGCCAGCAGCCCTCGCCGACTAGCGGGAGGGCTTCAGAGTGAGCAGTTCTTC
-	TRBV12-5	-	TRBJ2-5	CASGSSGGETQYF	TGTGCTAGTGGTTCAAGCGGTGGAGAGACCCAGTACTTC
-	TRBV21-1	few	TRBJ2-3	CASSKSHGTSGRTSTDTQYF	TGTGCCAGCAGCAAAAGCCACGGGACTAGCGGGAGGACAAGCACAGATACGCAGTATTTT
TRBD1	TRBV19	-	TRBJ1-2	CASRSTGGSNYGYTF	TGTGCCAGTAGAAGTACAGGGGGTTCTAACTATGGCTACACCTTC
-	TRBV18	-	TRBJ1-5	CASSPITGNQPQHF	TGTGCCAGCTCACCTATCACAGGGAATCAGCCCCAGCATTTT
-	TRBV5-8	-	TRBJ1-5	CASSSPPGSSQPQHF	TGTGCCAGCAGCTCCCCCCCGGGTTCAAGCCAGCCCCAGCATTTT